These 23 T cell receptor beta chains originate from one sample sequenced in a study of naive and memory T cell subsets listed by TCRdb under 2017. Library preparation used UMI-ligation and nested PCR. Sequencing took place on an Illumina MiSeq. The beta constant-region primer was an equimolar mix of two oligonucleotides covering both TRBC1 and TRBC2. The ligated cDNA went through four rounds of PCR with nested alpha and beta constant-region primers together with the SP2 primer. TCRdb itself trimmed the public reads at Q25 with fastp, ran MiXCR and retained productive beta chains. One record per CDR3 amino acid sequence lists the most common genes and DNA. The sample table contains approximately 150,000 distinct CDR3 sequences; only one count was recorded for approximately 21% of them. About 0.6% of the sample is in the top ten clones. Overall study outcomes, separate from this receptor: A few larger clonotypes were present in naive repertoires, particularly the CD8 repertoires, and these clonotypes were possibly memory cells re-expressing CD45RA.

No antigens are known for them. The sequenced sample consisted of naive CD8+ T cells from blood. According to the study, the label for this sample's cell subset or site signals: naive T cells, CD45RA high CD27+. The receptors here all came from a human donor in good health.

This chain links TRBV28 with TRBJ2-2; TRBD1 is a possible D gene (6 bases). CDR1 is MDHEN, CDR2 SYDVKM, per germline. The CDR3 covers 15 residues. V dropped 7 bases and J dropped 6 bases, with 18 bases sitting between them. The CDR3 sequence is CASTLGTMSPGELFF. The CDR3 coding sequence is TGTGCCAGCACCCTAGGGACAATGAGTCCCGGGGAGCTGTTTTTT.

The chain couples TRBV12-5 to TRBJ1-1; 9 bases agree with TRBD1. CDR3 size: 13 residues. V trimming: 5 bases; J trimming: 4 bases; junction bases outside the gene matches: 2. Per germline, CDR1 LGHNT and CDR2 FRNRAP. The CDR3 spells CASGRDRATEAFF. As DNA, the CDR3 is TGTGCTAGTGGTAGGGACAGGGCCACTGAAGCTTTCTTT.

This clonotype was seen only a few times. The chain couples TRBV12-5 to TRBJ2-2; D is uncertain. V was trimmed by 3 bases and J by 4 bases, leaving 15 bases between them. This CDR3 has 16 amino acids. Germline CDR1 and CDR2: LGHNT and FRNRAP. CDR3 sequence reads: CASGFMPQSTTGELFF. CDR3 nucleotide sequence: TGTGCTAGTGGTTTCATGCCCCAGTCAACCACCGGGGAGCTGTTTTTT.

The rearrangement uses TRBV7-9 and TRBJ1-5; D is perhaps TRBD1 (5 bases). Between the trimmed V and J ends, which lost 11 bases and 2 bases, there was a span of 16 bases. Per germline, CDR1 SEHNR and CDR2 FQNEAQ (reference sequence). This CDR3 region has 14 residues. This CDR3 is CAVPLGDGNQPQHF. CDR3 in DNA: TGTGCCGTACCGTTGGGGGATGGCAATCAGCCCCAGCATTTT.

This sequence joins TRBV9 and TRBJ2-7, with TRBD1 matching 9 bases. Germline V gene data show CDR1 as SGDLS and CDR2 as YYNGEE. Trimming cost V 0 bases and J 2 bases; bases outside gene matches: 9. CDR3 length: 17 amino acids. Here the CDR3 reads CASSVDLGTGPPYEQYF. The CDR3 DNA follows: TGTGCCAGCAGCGTAGATCTAGGGACAGGGCCCCCCTACGAGCAGTACTTC.

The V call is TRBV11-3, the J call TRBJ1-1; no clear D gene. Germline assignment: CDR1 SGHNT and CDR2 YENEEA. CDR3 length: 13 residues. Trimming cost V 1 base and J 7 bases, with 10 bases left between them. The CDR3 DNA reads TGTGCCAGCAGCTTAGCTTCGACGGATGAAGCTTTCTTT. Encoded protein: CASSLASTDEAFF.

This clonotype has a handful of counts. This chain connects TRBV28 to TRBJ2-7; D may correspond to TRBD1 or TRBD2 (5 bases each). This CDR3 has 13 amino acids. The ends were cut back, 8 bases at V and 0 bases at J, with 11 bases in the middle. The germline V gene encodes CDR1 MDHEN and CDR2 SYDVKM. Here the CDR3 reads CASGAGGSYEQYF. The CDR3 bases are TGTGCCAGCGGGGCGGGCGGCTCCTACGAGCAGTACTTC.

The CDR3 sequence: CSAMGASLITDTQYF. DNA of the CDR3: TGCAGTGCCATGGGAGCGAGCCTGATCACAGATACGCAGTATTTT. The rearrangement links TRBV20-1 to TRBJ2-3; maybe TRBD2 (5 bases). From germline, CDR1 is DFQATT and CDR2 SNEGSKA (reference sequence). This CDR3 is 15 amino acids long. V was clipped by 6 bases and J by 2 bases, with 18 bases between them.

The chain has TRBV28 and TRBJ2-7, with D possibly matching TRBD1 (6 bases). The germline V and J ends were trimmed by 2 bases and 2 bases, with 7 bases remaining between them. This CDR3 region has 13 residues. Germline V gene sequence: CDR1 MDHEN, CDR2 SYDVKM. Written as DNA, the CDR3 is TGTGCCAGCAGTTTACACAGGGCCTACGAGCAGTACTTC. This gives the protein CASSLHRAYEQYF.

In DNA, the CDR3 is TGTGCCAGCAGTTTAAATATAGGGGGAAGCAATCAGCCCCAGCATTTT. This gives the protein CASSLNIGGSNQPQHF. This chain connects TRBV12-3 or TRBV12-4 to TRBJ1-5; TRBD1 is a possible D gene (6 bases). The CDR3 runs 16 residues. With 2 bases removed from V and 1 base from J, the gap between germline ends came to 12 bases.

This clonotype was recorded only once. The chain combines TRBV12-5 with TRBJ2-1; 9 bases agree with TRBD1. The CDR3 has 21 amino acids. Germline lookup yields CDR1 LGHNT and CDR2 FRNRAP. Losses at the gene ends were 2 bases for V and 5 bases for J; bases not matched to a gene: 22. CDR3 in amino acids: CASGLIPSGTLRWTGDNEQFF. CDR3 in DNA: TGTGCTAGTGGTTTGATCCCTTCCGGAACCCTTCGCTGGACAGGGGACAATGAGCAGTTCTTC.

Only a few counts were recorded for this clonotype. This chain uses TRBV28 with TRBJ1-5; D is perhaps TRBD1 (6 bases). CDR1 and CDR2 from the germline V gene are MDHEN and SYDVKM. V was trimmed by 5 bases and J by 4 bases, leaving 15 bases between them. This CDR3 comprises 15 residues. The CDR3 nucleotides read TGTGCCAGCAGTCCGATCAGGGGTGCAAATCAGCCCCAGCATTTT. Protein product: CASSPIRGANQPQHF.

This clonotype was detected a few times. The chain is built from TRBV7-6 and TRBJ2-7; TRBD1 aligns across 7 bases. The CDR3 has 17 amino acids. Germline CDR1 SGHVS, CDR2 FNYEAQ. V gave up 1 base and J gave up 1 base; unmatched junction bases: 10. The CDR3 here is CASSLVGQGEISYEQYF. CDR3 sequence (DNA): TGTGCCAGCAGCTTAGTAGGGCAGGGGGAAATATCCTACGAGCAGTACTTC.

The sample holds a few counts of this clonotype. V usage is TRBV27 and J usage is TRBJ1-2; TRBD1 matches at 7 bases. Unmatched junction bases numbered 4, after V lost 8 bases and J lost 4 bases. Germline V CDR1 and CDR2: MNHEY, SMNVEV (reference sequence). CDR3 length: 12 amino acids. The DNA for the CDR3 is TGTGCCAGCCGGGGACAGAGCTATGGCTACACCTTC. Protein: CASRGQSYGYTF.

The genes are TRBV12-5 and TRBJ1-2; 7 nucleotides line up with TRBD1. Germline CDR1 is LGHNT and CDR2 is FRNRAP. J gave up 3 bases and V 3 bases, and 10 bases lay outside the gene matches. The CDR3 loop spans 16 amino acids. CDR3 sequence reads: CASGLEIDRAYYGYTF. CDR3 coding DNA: TGTGCTAGTGGTTTAGAAATCGACAGGGCTTACTATGGCTACACCTTC.

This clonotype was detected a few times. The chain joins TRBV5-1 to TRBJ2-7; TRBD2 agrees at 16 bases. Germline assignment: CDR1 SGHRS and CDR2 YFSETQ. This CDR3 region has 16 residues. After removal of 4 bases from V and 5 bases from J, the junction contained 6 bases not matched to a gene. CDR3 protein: CASSVGLAGGPNEQYF. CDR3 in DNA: TGCGCCAGCAGCGTGGGACTAGCGGGAGGGCCCAACGAGCAGTACTTC.

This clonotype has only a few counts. CDR3 sequence: CASSVGTYGTDTQYF. The CDR3 region has the DNA TGTGCCAGCAGCGTAGGGACCTACGGCACAGATACGCAGTATTTT. V usage is TRBV9 and J usage is TRBJ2-3; D gene ambiguous. The V and J ends lost 0 bases and 1 base respectively, with 9 bases between them. The CDR3 is made up of 15 amino acids. Looked up from germline, CDR1 is SGDLS and CDR2 is YYNGEE.

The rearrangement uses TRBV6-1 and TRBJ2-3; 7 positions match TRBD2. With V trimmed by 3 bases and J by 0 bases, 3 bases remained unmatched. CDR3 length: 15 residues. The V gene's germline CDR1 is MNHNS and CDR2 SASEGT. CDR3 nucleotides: TGTGCCAGCAGTGATTGGCGGGAGAGCACAGATACGCAGTATTTT. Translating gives CASSDWRESTDTQYF.

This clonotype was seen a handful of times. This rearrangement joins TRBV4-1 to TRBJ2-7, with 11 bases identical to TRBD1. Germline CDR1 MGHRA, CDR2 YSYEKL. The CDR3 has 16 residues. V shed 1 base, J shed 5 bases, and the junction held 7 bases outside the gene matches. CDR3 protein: CASSQAYRGQGDEQYF. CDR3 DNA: TGCGCCAGCAGCCAAGCCTACCGGGGACAGGGGGACGAGCAGTACTTC.

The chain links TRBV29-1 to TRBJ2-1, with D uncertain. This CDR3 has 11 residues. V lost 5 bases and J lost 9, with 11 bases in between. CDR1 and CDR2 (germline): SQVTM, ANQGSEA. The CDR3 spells CSVKASGEQFF. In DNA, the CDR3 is TGCAGCGTTAAAGCGTCTGGTGAGCAGTTCTTC.

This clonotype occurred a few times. As DNA, the CDR3 is TGTGCCAGCGGTGATTACAGGGTCTCCTACGAGCAGTACTTC. The encoded protein is CASGDYRVSYEQYF. This chain links TRBV28 with TRBJ2-7; possible D gene TRBD1, 6 bases. Germline V CDR1 and CDR2: MDHEN, SYDVKM. V lost 8 bases and J lost 0, with 14 bases in between. The CDR3 contains 14 residues.

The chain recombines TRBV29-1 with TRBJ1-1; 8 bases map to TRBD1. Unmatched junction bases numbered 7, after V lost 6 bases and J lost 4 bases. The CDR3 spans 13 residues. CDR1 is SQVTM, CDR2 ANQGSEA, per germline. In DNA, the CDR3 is TGCAGCGTCGCCGGACAGGGAGGCACTGAAGCTTTCTTT. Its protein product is CSVAGQGGTEAFF.

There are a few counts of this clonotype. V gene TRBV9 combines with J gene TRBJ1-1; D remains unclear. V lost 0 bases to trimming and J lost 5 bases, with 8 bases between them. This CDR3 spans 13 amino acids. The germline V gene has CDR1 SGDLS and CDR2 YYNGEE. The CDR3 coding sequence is TGTGCCAGCAGCGTAGAACGGAGAACTGAAGCTTTCTTT. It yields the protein CASSVERRTEAFF.